The entry below gives a single TCR beta chain sequence along with its context. The antigen remains undetermined. The record originates from a study of a mutant IDH1 vaccine in newly diagnosed glioma. Background on the study: Previous care, which was radiotherapy, temozolomide, or both, most often involved both. Study-wide points: No link was apparently found between pseudoprogression and changes in top peripheral T cell clonotypes. The study observed vaccine-induced immune responses in 85% to 95% of patients.

Assay used: immunoSEQ multiplex PCR; TCRdb lists only in-frame clones, some missing. The sample contains 70,000 to 95,000 clones, approximately 80% of which appear only once. As for time point: baseline, week 1 (first vaccination visit). The treatment: pre-vaccination baseline after standard-of-care therapy. The CDR3 extends over 17 amino acids. J lost 3 bases, V lost 2 bases, and 5 bases had no gene match. Germline V gene lookup returns CDR1 SGHVS and CDR2 FQNEAQ. The source of this sequence is a man aged 40-49 years with glioma. Some clones in this sample may be carry-over from other donors' samples. The material sequenced was PBMCs, taken from a glioma patient treated with radiotherapy, temozolomide or both. The chain carries TRBV7-8 and TRBJ1-5, with 12 positions matching TRBD1. The CDR3 protein is CASSLWGTGGVNQPQHF. The CDR3 DNA is TGTGCCAGCAGCTTATGGGGGACAGGGGGCGTCAATCAGCCCCAGCATTTT.